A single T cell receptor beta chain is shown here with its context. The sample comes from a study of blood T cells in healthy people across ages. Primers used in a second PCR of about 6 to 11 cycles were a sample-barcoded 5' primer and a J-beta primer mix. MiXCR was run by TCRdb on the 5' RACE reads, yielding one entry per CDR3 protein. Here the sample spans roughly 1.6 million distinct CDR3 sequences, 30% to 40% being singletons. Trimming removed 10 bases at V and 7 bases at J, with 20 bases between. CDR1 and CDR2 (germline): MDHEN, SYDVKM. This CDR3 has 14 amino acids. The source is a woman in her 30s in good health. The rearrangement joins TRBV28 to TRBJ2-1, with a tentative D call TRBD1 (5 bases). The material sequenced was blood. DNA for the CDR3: TGTGCCATACTGCCTTTGGCAGGGTCGAATGAGCAGTTCTTC. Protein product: CAILPLAGSNEQFF.